This T cell receptor beta chain was obtained from a study of a mutant IDH1 vaccine in newly diagnosed glioma. Data came from immunoSEQ multiplex PCR; TCRdb stores just in-frame clones and leaves some out. The sample records 38,000 or so clones, roughly 80% being singletons. As for time point: week 23, last vaccination. The investigators gave 300 ug of mutant IDH1 20-mer peptide in each vaccine dose, together with topical imiquimod. About this clone: The target antigen is unknown.

The receptor's source is a man aged 40-50 years with glioma. The sample in question was PBMCs, obtained from a glioma patient whose treatment included an IDH1 peptide vaccine.

The CDR3 DNA follows: TGTGCCAGTCACAGGGGAACGAACACCGGGGAGCTGTTTTTT. Translation: CASHRGTNTGELFF. The V and J genes are TRBV6-5 and TRBJ2-2; the match to TRBD1 covers 7 bases. The V segment lost 9 bases and the J segment 0 bases; nucleotides outside the gene matches: 4. Looked up from germline, CDR1 is MNHEY and CDR2 is SVGAGI. The CDR3 sequence is 14 residues long.